The sequence of this T cell receptor (beta chain) was determined in a study of neurological immune-mediated disorders. Findings and caveats of the study: The absence of any CDR3 amino acid sequence shared by expanded clones across subjects suggests that repertoires were private in all groups.

TCRdb called the 5' RACE reads again in MiXCR, with one record for every CDR3 protein. The table has about 44,000 distinct CDR3 sequences, roughly 21% seen once. As for time point: technical triplicate 3. V lost 0 bases to trimming and J lost 2 bases, with 6 bases between them. Looked up from germline, CDR1 is DFQATT and CDR2 is SNEGSKA (reference sequence). This CDR3 is 13 amino acids long. This clonotype was seen at least ten times. What it recognizes is unknown. The clonotype originates from a man aged 55 to 69 with HTLV-1-associated myelopathy (HAM/TSP). The V call is TRBV20-1, the J call TRBJ2-3; no firm D call. What was sequenced was PBMCs. CDR3 amino acids: CSAREHYTDTQYF. CDR3 nucleotides: TGCAGTGCTAGAGAACATTACACAGATACGCAGTATTTT.